These 32 T cell receptor beta chains were all obtained from the same sample, sequenced in a study of shared clonotypes between healthy human individuals. Clones were sequenced by immunoSEQ multiplex PCR, and TCRdb holds only the in-frame ones, with some missing. Here the sample spans more than 2 million clones, just under 95% being singletons. Naive CD8 cells, CD45RO-negative and positively selected for CCR7, excluded terminally differentiated effector memory CD45RA+ cells. Material: naive CD8+ T cells sorted from blood. The receptors derive from a man aged 18 to 29 in good health.

This rearrangement joins TRBV5-1 to TRBJ1-1; tentative D call: TRBD1 (5 bases). CDR1 and CDR2 (germline): SGHRS, YFSETQ. V lost 7 bases, J lost 4 bases, and 20 bases lay in between. The CDR3 has 15 amino acids. The CDR3 DNA reads TGCGCCAGCTCGGGCCCCGGGTGGGGCGTCACTGAAGCTTTCTTT. It encodes CASSGPGWGVTEAFF.

The chain couples TRBV28 to TRBJ1-2; D not certain. Germline V gene lookup returns CDR1 MDHEN and CDR2 SYDVKM. The CDR3 is 12 amino acids. The V gene lost 5 bases and the J gene lost 4 bases, with 8 bases spanning the gap. In nucleotides, the CDR3 is TGTGCCAGCAGTCCTTCCGTCTATGGCTACACCTTC. Encoded protein: CASSPSVYGYTF.

This sequence joins TRBV7-9 and TRBJ2-7; D is ambiguous. CDR1 is SEHNR, CDR2 FQNEAQ, per germline (reference sequence). V lost 1 base, J lost 1 base, and 11 bases lay in between. The CDR3 consists of 15 residues. The CDR3 bases are TGTGCCAGCAGCTTAGGACGCGTAGGGTCCTACGAGCAGTACTTC. It yields the protein CASSLGRVGSYEQYF.

This clone came up once. Here the CDR3 DNA reads TGCGCCAGCAGCCAGGGGGGAAGGGGTTGGGGTCAGTACTTC. Amino acid sequence: CASSQGGRGWGQYF. The rearrangement joins TRBV4-1 to TRBJ2-5; a weak D match, TRBD2 (6 bases). Between the trimmed V and J ends, which lost 3 bases and 11 bases, there was a span of 19 bases. The CDR3 is 14 residues long. Germline V gives CDR1 MGHRA, CDR2 YSYEKL.

V is TRBV7-6 and J is TRBJ2-7, with TRBD1 matching 8 bases. This CDR3 is built from 14 residues. V trimming: 1 base; J trimming: 3 bases; junction bases outside the gene matches: 2. Looked up from germline, CDR1 is SGHVS and CDR2 is FNYEAQ. The DNA of the CDR3 is TGTGCCAGCAGCTTAGAGACAGGGGACTACGAGCAGTACTTC. This sequence encodes CASSLETGDYEQYF.

The chain combines TRBV7-9 with TRBJ1-3; the D is unclear. The V end lost 7 bases, the J end lost 0 bases, and 22 bases lay between the germline ends. The CDR3 sequence is 18 residues long. CDR1 is SEHNR, CDR2 FQNEAQ, per germline (reference sequence). The CDR3 spells CASKTSPPKRSSGNTIYF. CDR3 in DNA: TGTGCCAGCAAAACCTCGCCACCGAAAAGAAGCTCTGGAAACACCATATATTTT.

The chain has TRBV6-5 and TRBJ2-7; a weak D match, TRBD2 (5 bases). The V gene lost 0 bases and the J gene lost 4 bases, with 10 bases spanning the gap. Germline V lookup: CDR1 MNHEY, CDR2 SVGAGI. The CDR3 contains 14 residues. In DNA, the CDR3 is TGTGCCAGCAGTTACTCCGTAACGGGGTACGAGCAGTACTTC. It encodes CASSYSVTGYEQYF.

The chain recombines TRBV6-4 with TRBJ2-5; 7 bases align to TRBD1. The CDR3 extends over 17 amino acids. With V trimmed by 6 bases and J by 4 bases, 17 bases remained unmatched. The germline V gene encodes CDR1 MRHNA and CDR2 SNTAGT. CDR3 loop: CASRTPLGQSRVETQYF. The CDR3 coding sequence is TGTGCCAGCAGAACACCCCTGGGACAGTCTCGGGTAGAGACCCAGTACTTC.

As to this clone: The sample contains more than one DNA sequence encoding this CDR3. The rearrangement uses TRBV5-1 and TRBJ2-5; D is unresolved. The CDR3 has 11 amino acids. Trimming took off 2 bases at V and 5 bases at J, with 4 bases between the two ends. Germline V gene sequence: CDR1 SGHRS, CDR2 YFSETQ. The CDR3 DNA reads as TGCGCCAGCAGCTTATCCGAGACCCAGTACTTC. Residues: CASSLSETQYF.

This clone was recorded once. At the DNA level, this CDR3 is encoded by other sequences in the same sample as well. The V gene is TRBV19, the J gene TRBJ2-7; D unclear. The CDR3 is 13 amino acids. Germline assignment: CDR1 LNHDA and CDR2 SQIVND (reference sequence). V dropped 3 bases and J dropped 2 bases, with 8 bases sitting between them. CDR3 sequence (DNA): TGTGCCAGTAGTATTACAGCAACCTACGAGCAGTACTTC. Encoded protein: CASSITATYEQYF.

The chain has TRBV7-9 and TRBJ2-1; 14 nucleotides match TRBD2. Germline CDR1 is SEHNR and CDR2 is FQNEAQ (reference sequence). Trimming cost V 5 bases and J 8 bases; bases outside gene matches: 8. This CDR3 spans 16 amino acids. CDR3 sequence reads: CASSPGTSGRRDEQFF. DNA of the CDR3: TGTGCCAGCAGCCCCGGGACTAGCGGGAGAAGGGATGAGCAGTTCTTC.

This clone was seen a handful of times. The sample carries other DNA sequences with the same CDR3. V usage is TRBV6-5 and J usage is TRBJ2-7; TRBD2 might be the D (6 bases). Deletions cut 5 bases from V and 2 bases from J, with 7 bases between. CDR1 is MNHEY, CDR2 SVGAGI, per germline. The CDR3 is 12 residues long. The CDR3, as DNA: TGTGCCAGCAGTCCGGGGGCCTACGAGCAGTACTTC. The encoded protein is CASSPGAYEQYF.

J is TRBJ2-3 and V is TRBV11-3, with D unclear. The CDR3 consists of 15 residues. The germline gives CDR1 SGHNT, CDR2 YENEEA. V gave up 0 bases and J gave up 2 bases, with 9 bases separating them. The CDR3 reads CASSLEPADTDTQYF. Written as DNA, the CDR3 is TGTGCCAGCAGCTTAGAACCGGCAGACACAGATACGCAGTATTTT.

J is TRBJ1-2 and V is TRBV11-3; no clear D gene. The CDR3 covers 13 residues. With 0 bases removed from V and 4 bases from J, the gap between germline ends came to 6 bases. Germline CDR1 reads SGHNT; CDR2 reads YENEEA. The CDR3 here is CASSLENGYGYTF. The CDR3 DNA follows: TGTGCCAGCAGCTTAGAGAACGGCTATGGCTACACCTTC.

The chain uses TRBV10-2 and TRBJ2-7; D assignment may be TRBD1 or TRBD2 (5 bases each). The CDR3 spans 14 residues. CDR1 and CDR2 from the germline V gene are WSHSY and SAAADI. Trimming stripped 0 bases from V and 2 bases from J, with 8 bases between. The CDR3 sequence: CASSESGETYEQYF. DNA of the CDR3: TGCGCCAGCAGTGAGTCGGGGGAAACCTACGAGCAGTACTTC.

The chain is built from TRBV25-1 and TRBJ2-1; 12 bases line up with TRBD2. The J segment lost 7 bases and the V segment lost 3 bases, leaving 4 bases of the junction unmatched. The CDR3 has 15 residues. Germline CDR1 is MGHDK and CDR2 is SYGVNS. CDR3 protein: CASSDTSGRMNEQFF. The CDR3 nucleotides are TGTGCCAGCAGTGACACTAGCGGGAGGATGAATGAGCAGTTCTTC.

In nucleotides, the CDR3 is TGTGCCAGCAGCAAGGACAGGTCTAATGAAAAACTGTTTTTT. This translates into CASSKDRSNEKLFF. This chain links TRBV11-2 with TRBJ1-4, with 7 bases lining up with TRBD1. Per germline, CDR1 SGHAT and CDR2 FQNNGV. This CDR3 is built from 14 residues. The ends lost 5 bases at V and 3 bases at J; junction bases unmatched: 3.

Only one count was recorded for this clone. The rearrangement joins TRBV4-2 to TRBJ2-1; perhaps TRBD1 as D (5 bases). Germline V gene data show CDR1 as LGHNA and CDR2 as YNFKEQ. Trimming pared 0 bases from V and 4 bases from J, leaving 16 bases between. The CDR3 length is 17 residues. The CDR3 DNA reads TGTGCCAGCAGCCAAGAGGGCCTTTCCCAGGGTTACAATGAGCAGTTCTTC. It is translated as CASSQEGLSQGYNEQFF.

This sequence joins TRBV2 and TRBJ2-3, with D possibly matching TRBD1 (5 bases). Germline values: CDR1 SNHLY, CDR2 FYNNEI. The length of the CDR3 is 16 residues. V lost 6 bases, J lost 0 bases, and 16 bases lay in between. The CDR3 region has the DNA TGTGCCAGCAGCCGGACACGTTCCACTAGCACAGATACGCAGTATTTT. Translation: CASSRTRSTSTDTQYF. Complete variable domain (other parts from reference TRBV2 and TRBJ2-3): EPEVTQTPSHQVTQMGQEVILRCVPISNHLYFYWYRQILGQKVEFLVSFYNNEISEKSEIFDDQFSVERPDGSNFTLKIRSTKLEDSAMYFCASSRTRSTSTDTQYFGPGTRLTVL.

The chain links TRBV7-9 to TRBJ2-4; weak D call: TRBD2 (6 bases). CDR3 size: 14 residues. Germline V gene lookup returns CDR1 SEHNR and CDR2 FQNEAQ (reference sequence). Trimming stripped 5 bases from V and 6 bases from J, with 14 bases between. In DNA, the CDR3 is TGTGCCAGCAGCCCGAAGTGGACTACAAACATTCAGTACTTC. Amino acids: CASSPKWTTNIQYF.

This chain uses TRBV5-4 with TRBJ2-5; D unresolved. Germline lookup yields CDR1 SGHNT and CDR2 YYREEE (reference sequence). CDR3 length: 15 residues. V lost 0 bases and J lost 2, with 11 bases in between. This chain's CDR3 is CASSLGVDLQETQYF. The CDR3 region has the DNA TGTGCCAGCAGCTTGGGGGTAGACTTACAAGAGACCCAGTACTTC.

The chain joins TRBV18 to TRBJ2-1, with 10 bases fitting TRBD2. This CDR3 contains 16 residues. The germline V gene has CDR1 KGHSH and CDR2 LQKENI. The V segment lost 8 bases and the J segment 2 bases; nucleotides outside the gene matches: 9. The CDR3 DNA reads as TGTGCCAGCGCCCAACCTAGCGGGAGTACCTACAATGAGCAGTTCTTC. Translation: CASAQPSGSTYNEQFF.

The rearrangement links TRBV15 to TRBJ1-1, with TRBD1 matching over 8 bases. Germline V lookup: CDR1 LNHNV, CDR2 YYDKDF (reference sequence). The CDR3 consists of 15 residues. V gave up 5 bases and J gave up 3 bases; unmatched junction bases: 8. The CDR3 reads CATSLPGGADTEAFF. The DNA for the CDR3 is TGTGCCACCAGCCTACCAGGGGGCGCAGACACTGAAGCTTTCTTT.

The rearrangement joins TRBV4-3 to TRBJ2-7, with D unresolved. Germline V gene sequence: CDR1 LGHNA, CDR2 YSLEER. Trimming took off 1 base at V and 3 bases at J, with 10 bases between the two ends. The CDR3 spans 14 residues. DNA of the CDR3: TGCGCCAGCAGCCAAGTGGAAGGTGACTACGAGCAGTACTTC. This gives the protein CASSQVEGDYEQYF.

CDR3 bases: TGTGCCAGCAGCTTAGGGCTAGCGGAGAGTGCTGAGCAGTTCTTC. Residues: CASSLGLAESAEQFF. This chain joins TRBV7-9 and TRBJ2-1; 7 bases map to TRBD2. The CDR3 has 15 amino acids. Germline V gives CDR1 SEHNR, CDR2 FQNEAQ (reference sequence). The V segment lost 1 base and the J segment 9 bases; nucleotides outside the gene matches: 9.

This rearrangement joins TRBV5-1 to TRBJ2-7, with 14 bases identical to TRBD2. Germline V gene lookup returns CDR1 SGHRS and CDR2 YFSETQ. The CDR3 consists of 17 residues. Unmatched junction bases numbered 3, after V lost 1 base and J lost 0 bases. This CDR3 is CASSLSGLAGDSYEQYF. The CDR3 coding sequence is TGCGCCAGCAGCTTGTCGGGACTAGCGGGGGACTCCTACGAGCAGTACTTC.

The V and J genes are TRBV11-2 and TRBJ1-1, with unresolved D. CDR1 and CDR2 from the germline V gene are SGHAT and FQNNGV. This CDR3 contains 14 residues. Trimming removed 4 bases at V and 0 bases at J, with 9 bases between. The CDR3 nucleotides are TGTGCCAGCAGCTCCAGCAGCATGAACACTGAAGCTTTCTTT. As protein: CASSSSSMNTEAFF.

As concerns this clone: This sample includes further DNA sequences coding for the same CDR3. The V and J genes are TRBV29-1 and TRBJ1-1, with TRBD1 matching over 8 bases. With 6 bases clipped from V and 4 bases from J, the junction kept 4 bases outside the gene matches. The CDR3 runs to 12 residues. Germline assignment: CDR1 SQVTM and CDR2 ANQGSEA. This CDR3 reads CSVTGVGTEAFF. DNA for the CDR3: TGCAGCGTGACAGGGGTTGGCACTGAAGCTTTCTTT.

Here the CDR3 reads CASSEQSETQYF. The CDR3 coding sequence is TGCGCCAGCAGTGAACAGTCAGAGACCCAGTACTTC. This sequence joins TRBV10-2 and TRBJ2-5; unclear D gene. V was shortened by 3 bases and J by 4 bases, with 6 bases between the two germline ends. There are 12 residues in the CDR3. The germline V gene has CDR1 WSHSY and CDR2 SAAADI.

The chain employs TRBV11-2 and TRBJ2-4, with D unclear. This CDR3 comprises 18 residues. Germline V gives CDR1 SGHAT, CDR2 FQNNGV. The germline V and J ends were trimmed by 0 bases and 0 bases, with 15 bases remaining between them. CDR3 loop: CASSLDRLEVSAKNIQYF. CDR3 nucleotides: TGTGCCAGCAGCTTAGATCGTCTCGAGGTTTCAGCCAAAAACATTCAGTACTTC. The whole variable domain, filled in from reference TRBV11-2 and TRBJ2-4, reads EAGVAQSPRYKIIEKRQSVAFWCNPISGHATLYWYQQILGQGPKLLIQFQNNGVVDDSQLPKDRFSAERLKGVDSTLKIQPAKLEDSAVYLCASSLDRLEVSAKNIQYFGAGTRLSVL.

V gene TRBV2 combines with J gene TRBJ2-1; 9 positions agree with TRBD1. This CDR3 region has 15 residues. In germline, CDR1 is SNHLY, CDR2 FYNNEI. V lost 6 bases, J lost 7 bases, and 10 bases stayed unmatched. CDR3: CASRPGQGVINEQFF. The CDR3, as DNA: TGTGCCAGCAGGCCGGGACAGGGAGTTATAAATGAGCAGTTCTTC.

This sequence joins TRBV27 and TRBJ2-7; TRBD2 matches 14 bases. Losses at the gene ends were 7 bases for V and 1 base for J; bases not matched to a gene: 6. Germline V CDR1 and CDR2: MNHEY, SMNVEV (reference sequence). This CDR3 has 16 residues. The CDR3 DNA sequence: TGTGCCAGCACACGGACTAGCGGGGGGTCGTCCTACGAGCAGTACTTC. As protein: CASTRTSGGSSYEQYF.